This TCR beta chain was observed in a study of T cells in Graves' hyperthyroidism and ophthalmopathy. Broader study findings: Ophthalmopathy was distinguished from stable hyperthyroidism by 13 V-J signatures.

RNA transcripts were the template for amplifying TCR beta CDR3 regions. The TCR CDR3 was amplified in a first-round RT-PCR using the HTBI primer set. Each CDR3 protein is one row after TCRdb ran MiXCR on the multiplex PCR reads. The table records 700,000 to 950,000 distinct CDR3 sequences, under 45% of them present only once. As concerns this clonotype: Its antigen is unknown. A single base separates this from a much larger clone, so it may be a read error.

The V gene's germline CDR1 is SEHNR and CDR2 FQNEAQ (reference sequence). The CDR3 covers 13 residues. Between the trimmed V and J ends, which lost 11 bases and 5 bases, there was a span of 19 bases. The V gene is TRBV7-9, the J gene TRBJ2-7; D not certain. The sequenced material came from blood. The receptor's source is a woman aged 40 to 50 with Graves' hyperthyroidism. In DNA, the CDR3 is TGTGCCGGCAATCTACAGTCTGACGACGAGCAGTACTTC. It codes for CAGNLQSDDEQYF. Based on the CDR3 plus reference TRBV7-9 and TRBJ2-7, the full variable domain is DTGVSQNPRHKITKRGQNVTFRCDPISEHNRLYWYRQTLGQGPEFLTYFQNEAQLEKSRLLSDRFSAERPKGSFSTLEIQRTEQGDSAMYLCAGNLQSDDEQYFGPGTRLTVT.